The 30 T cell receptor beta chains below all came from one sample that was sequenced in a study of preoperative IRX-2 immunotherapy in early breast cancer. Treatment described: preoperative locoregional IRX-2 cytokine immunotherapy. Libraries were prepared by immunoSEQ multiplex PCR; TCRdb keeps only in-frame clonotypes and omits some of them. Of around 62,000 clones listed, roughly 94% are singletons. The sample was acquired from a patient treated with IRX-2 immunotherapy. The receptors come from a human donor with breast cancer.

The chain joins TRBV7-3 to TRBJ1-6; D is undetermined. Trimming took 2 bases from V and 7 from J, leaving 12 bases between them. The CDR3 consists of 15 residues. CDR1 and CDR2 (germline): SGHTA, FQGTGA. The CDR3 loop is CASSLGSSKNSPLHF. CDR3 coding DNA: TGTGCCAGCAGCTTAGGGTCGTCGAAAAATTCACCCCTCCACTTT.

This rearrangement joins TRBV7-6 to TRBJ2-3; TRBD2 matches 8 bases. Germline V lookup: CDR1 SGHVS, CDR2 FNYEAQ. V gave up 9 bases and J gave up 4 bases; unmatched junction bases: 15. The CDR3 spans 16 residues. CDR3 bases: TGTGCCAGTGGGGGTCCCGGGAGGGCCCCCCCAGATACGCAGTATTTT. Protein: CASGGPGRAPPDTQYF.

The CDR3 is CASSLSGTGFTDTQYF. DNA for the CDR3: TGTGCCAGCAGCTTGTCCGGGACAGGGTTCACAGATACGCAGTATTTT. V usage is TRBV7-9 and J usage is TRBJ2-3; 9 nucleotides agree with TRBD1. Germline trimming cut 3 bases from V and 2 bases from J; bases unmatched to any gene: 6. Germline assignment: CDR1 SEHNR and CDR2 FQNEAQ (reference sequence). The CDR3 totals 16 residues.

This chain links TRBV7-3 with TRBJ2-1; maybe TRBD2 (5 bases). Trimming took off 3 bases at V and 3 bases at J, with 12 bases between the two ends. The CDR3 length is 15 residues. Germline V gene lookup returns CDR1 SGHTA and CDR2 FQGTGA. CDR3 in DNA: TGTGCCAGCAGCTTGGACCTCGGGATCTACAATGAGCAGTTCTTC. As protein: CASSLDLGIYNEQFF.

The rearrangement uses TRBV19 and TRBJ1-4, with D possibly TRBD1 on 6 matching bases. V was pared by 7 bases and J by 7 bases, with 19 bases between. CDR1 and CDR2 from the germline V gene are LNHDA and SQIVND (reference sequence). CDR3 length equals 15 residues. CDR3 in DNA: TGTGCCAGTATGGGATGGGGGCACCCGGGTGAAAAACTGTTTTTT. Translating it yields CASMGWGHPGEKLFF.

The genes are TRBV9 and TRBJ1-3; D gene uncertain. The V end lost 6 bases, the J end lost 0 bases, and 10 bases lay between the germline ends. Germline CDR1 is SGDLS and CDR2 is YYNGEE. This CDR3 is 14 amino acids long. The CDR3 sequence is CASTAATSGNTIYF. CDR3 DNA: TGTGCCAGCACCGCCGCTACCTCTGGAAACACCATATATTTT.

The rearrangement uses TRBV25-1 and TRBJ1-1; 7 bases align to TRBD1. Unmatched junction bases numbered 4, after V lost 5 bases and J lost 1 base. There are 14 residues in the CDR3. The germline gives CDR1 MGHDK, CDR2 SYGVNS. This CDR3 reads CASSLQGSNTEAFF. CDR3 DNA: TGTGCCAGCAGTCTACAGGGGTCGAACACTGAAGCTTTCTTT.

The chain joins TRBV19 to TRBJ2-5; D perhaps matches TRBD1 (5 bases). The V end was cut by 8 bases, the J end by 7 bases, with 20 bases between. Germline V lookup: CDR1 LNHDA, CDR2 SQIVND (reference sequence). The CDR3 length is 14 residues. The CDR3, as DNA: TGTGCCAGTGGTGAACTTAGGGGCCCGGGGACCCAGTACTTC. Protein product: CASGELRGPGTQYF.

V and J are TRBV18 and TRBJ1-5, with D possibly matching TRBD1 (5 bases). The germline CDR1 and CDR2 sequences are KGHSH and LQKENI. The CDR3 is 12 amino acids. Trimming removed 2 bases at V and 7 bases at J, with 6 bases between. As DNA, the CDR3 is TGTGCCAGCTCACCAGAGGGGCAGCCCCAGCATTTT. This translates into CASSPEGQPQHF.

The V and J genes are TRBV7-9 and TRBJ2-3; D call uncertain. There are 14 residues in the CDR3. The germline V gene encodes CDR1 SEHNR and CDR2 FQNEAQ (reference sequence). The V gene lost 5 bases and the J gene lost 1 base, with 10 bases spanning the gap. The CDR3 sequence is CASSLNRGTDTQYF. DNA for the CDR3: TGTGCCAGCAGCCTAAACCGCGGCACAGATACGCAGTATTTT. Full variable domain (remainder filled in from reference TRBV7-9 and TRBJ2-3): DTGVSQNPRHKITKRGQNVTFRCDPISEHNRLYWYRQTLGQGPEFLTYFQNEAQLEKSRLLSDRFSAERPKGSFSTLEIQRTEQGDSAMYLCASSLNRGTDTQYFGPGTRLTVL.

This clone has only one observation. This chain uses TRBV27 with TRBJ2-3; TRBD1 matches 9 bases. The CDR3 covers 13 residues. V lost 10 bases and J lost 4; bases outside the gene matches: 6. The germline gives CDR1 MNHEY, CDR2 SMNVEV (reference sequence). The CDR3 is CAIRDRAADTQYF. The CDR3 region has the DNA TGTGCCATCAGGGACAGGGCGGCAGATACGCAGTATTTT.

The chain uses TRBV7-9 and TRBJ1-1; D unresolved. The CDR3 consists of 14 residues. The V end lost 1 base, the J end lost 4 bases, and 10 bases lay between the germline ends. CDR1 is SEHNR, CDR2 FQNEAQ, per germline (reference sequence). The CDR3 spells CASSLGGVLTEAFF. The CDR3 DNA reads TGTGCCAGCAGCTTAGGTGGGGTTCTCACTGAAGCTTTCTTT. The whole variable domain, filled in from reference TRBV7-9 and TRBJ1-1, reads DTGVSQNPRHKITKRGQNVTFRCDPISEHNRLYWYRQTLGQGPEFLTYFQNEAQLEKSRLLSDRFSAERPKGSFSTLEIQRTEQGDSAMYLCASSLGGVLTEAFFGQGTRLTVV.

This clone was seen a single time. The chain joins TRBV28 to TRBJ2-4; 7 positions match TRBD2. Germline CDR1 reads MDHEN; CDR2 reads SYDVKM. Unmatched junction bases numbered 8, after V lost 6 bases and J lost 6 bases. This CDR3 region has 14 residues. CDR3 DNA: TGTGCCAGCAGGGGGTCGGGGAGGGGAAACATTCAGTACTTC. It is translated as CASRGSGRGNIQYF. Full variable domain (remainder filled in from reference TRBV28 and TRBJ2-4): DVKVTQSSRYLVKRTGEKVFLECVQDMDHENMFWYRQDPGLGLRLIYFSYDVKMKEKGDIPEGYSVSREKKERFSLILESASTNQTSMYLCASRGSGRGNIQYFGAGTRLSVL.

The chain employs TRBV27 and TRBJ2-1; possible D gene TRBD1, 5 bases. V gave up 5 bases and J gave up 8 bases, with 10 bases separating them. Looked up from germline, CDR1 is MNHEY and CDR2 is SMNVEV (reference sequence). The CDR3 length is 12 residues. The CDR3 protein is CASSLRGYEQFF. CDR3 coding DNA: TGTGCCAGCAGTCTTAGGGGTTATGAGCAGTTCTTC.

The chain employs TRBV5-5 and TRBJ2-7; D remains unclear. CDR1 is SGHKS, CDR2 YYEKEE, per germline (reference sequence). This CDR3 has 15 residues. The V end was cut by 4 bases, the J end by 3 bases, with 17 bases between. The CDR3 sequence: CASSPVKRTNYEQYF. The CDR3 nucleotides are TGTGCCAGCAGCCCCGTAAAAAGAACCAACTACGAGCAGTACTTC.

This clone has only one observation. The genes are TRBV7-2 and TRBJ2-1, with 14 bases matching TRBD2. V lost 4 bases, J lost 12 bases, and 8 bases stayed unmatched. Looked up from germline, CDR1 is SGHTA and CDR2 is FQGNSA. The CDR3 is made up of 15 amino acids. The chain's CDR3 is CASSYYGLAGGLQFF. Written as DNA, the CDR3 is TGTGCCAGCAGCTATTATGGACTAGCGGGAGGTCTGCAGTTCTTC.

V gene TRBV4-1 combines with J gene TRBJ1-4, with D possibly being TRBD1 (5 bases). The CDR3 totals 14 residues. Germline CDR1 reads MGHRA; CDR2 reads YSYEKL. The V and J ends lost 3 bases and 3 bases respectively, with 8 bases between them. CDR3 sequence reads: CASSQGPANEKLFF. The CDR3 coding sequence is TGCGCCAGCAGCCAGGGGCCGGCTAATGAAAAACTGTTTTTT.

The chain has TRBV2 and TRBJ2-2; 10 bases line up with TRBD2. V lost 8 bases and J lost 6; bases outside the gene matches: 6. Germline V CDR1 and CDR2: SNHLY, FYNNEI. This CDR3 comprises 14 residues. As DNA, the CDR3 is TGTGCCAGCGCCGGGACTAGCGACGCCGGGGAGCTGTTTTTT. Translating gives CASAGTSDAGELFF.

The genes are TRBV19 and TRBJ2-5; unclear D gene. V was pared by 6 bases and J by 1 base, with 12 bases between. This CDR3 is built from 14 residues. CDR1 is LNHDA and CDR2 is SQIVND in the germline V gene (reference sequence). The CDR3 here is CASSPDTSQETQYF. CDR3 bases: TGTGCCAGTAGCCCCGACACGTCCCAAGAGACCCAGTACTTC.

The rearrangement uses TRBV5-1 and TRBJ1-2; a weak D match, TRBD1 (5 bases). CDR1 and CDR2 (germline): SGHRS, YFSETQ. Trimming stripped 6 bases from V and 8 bases from J, with 17 bases between. The CDR3 has 13 residues. CDR3 bases: TGCGCCAGCACCCTTTCGGGGGACTGGGGCTACACCTTC. As protein: CASTLSGDWGYTF.

This chain uses TRBV18 with TRBJ1-1, with D possibly TRBD1 on 6 matching bases. Trimming cost V 5 bases and J 5 bases, with 9 bases left between them. CDR3 length: 12 residues. Germline assignment: CDR1 KGHSH and CDR2 LQKENI. As DNA, the CDR3 is TGTGCCAGCTCAGAACAGGGAACTGAAGCTTTCTTT. It specifies CASSEQGTEAFF.

The rearrangement joins TRBV28 to TRBJ1-2; possibly TRBD1 for D (5 bases). In germline, CDR1 is MDHEN, CDR2 SYDVKM. The CDR3 contains 16 residues. Trimming stripped 5 bases from V and 0 bases from J, with 16 bases between. The CDR3 protein is CASSAPSGRTNYGYTF. The DNA for the CDR3 is TGTGCCAGCAGTGCCCCGTCGGGGCGGACTAACTATGGCTACACCTTC.

The genes are TRBV2 and TRBJ2-3; 10 bases agree with TRBD2. The V gene end was trimmed by 4 bases and the J gene end by 3 bases; junction bases not matched to a gene: 13. CDR1 is SNHLY, CDR2 FYNNEI, per germline. The CDR3 totals 18 residues. The CDR3 is CASSVPKERGGLTDTQYF. The DNA of the CDR3 is TGTGCCAGCAGTGTCCCCAAAGAGCGGGGGGGTCTTACAGATACGCAGTATTTT.

This sequence joins TRBV7-7 and TRBJ2-1; TRBD1 is a possible D gene (5 bases). Germline V CDR1 and CDR2: SSHAT, FNYEAQ (reference sequence). The V and J ends lost 3 bases and 6 bases respectively, with 9 bases between them. This CDR3 comprises 13 residues. The CDR3 here is CASSFDSFNEQFF. DNA for the CDR3: TGTGCCAGCAGCTTTGACAGTTTCAATGAGCAGTTCTTC.

The genes are TRBV14 and TRBJ2-1; 11 bases fit TRBD2. With 5 bases clipped from V and 4 bases from J, the junction kept 4 bases outside the gene matches. The CDR3 length is 15 residues. CDR1 is SGHDN, CDR2 FVKESK, per germline. The CDR3: CASSSGLAAYNEQFF. The CDR3 DNA is TGTGCCAGCAGCTCGGGACTAGCGGCTTACAATGAGCAGTTCTTC.

CDR3 DNA: TGCGCCAGCAGCTTGGTTCCTGCAACTAATGAAAAACTGTTTTTT. It translates to CASSLVPATNEKLFF. This chain connects TRBV5-1 to TRBJ1-4; no definite D call. Germline lookup yields CDR1 SGHRS and CDR2 YFSETQ. V gave up 0 bases and J gave up 0 bases, with 6 bases separating them. The CDR3 is 15 amino acids.

The chain couples TRBV5-8 to TRBJ2-5, with D possibly being TRBD2 (5 bases). The V end lost 2 bases, the J end lost 11 bases, and 10 bases lay between the germline ends. Germline lookup yields CDR1 SGHTS and CDR2 YDEGEE. The CDR3 is 11 residues long. For the CDR3, the DNA is TGTGCCAGCAGCTTAACTAGAAATCAGTACTTC. Protein product: CASSLTRNQYF.

The chain combines TRBV6-6 with TRBJ2-5; D is unresolved. Judging by the DNA end, TRBJ2-7 fits better; the J call may be wrong. The CDR3 consists of 14 residues. CDR1 is MNHNY and CDR2 is SVGAGI in the germline V gene (reference sequence). The CDR3 here is CASISQDIPYEQYF. The CDR3 region has the DNA TGTGCCAGCATTAGCCAGGATATCCCCTACGAGCAGTACTTC.

The genes are TRBV10-3 and TRBJ1-5; maybe TRBD1 (6 bases). V was pared by 11 bases and J by 0 bases, with 17 bases between. CDR3 length: 15 amino acids. The germline gives CDR1 ENHRY, CDR2 SYGVKD. The CDR3 DNA reads TGTGCCGCAGGAGGGGGTGGAGGTAGCAATCAGCCCCAGCATTTT. Amino acid sequence: CAAGGGGGSNQPQHF.

The J gene is TRBJ1-3, the V gene TRBV28; D ambiguous. The CDR3 is made up of 16 amino acids. The V end was cut by 5 bases, the J end by 0 bases, with 14 bases between. CDR1 is MDHEN, CDR2 SYDVKM, per germline. Written as DNA, the CDR3 is TGTGCCAGCAGTCCCCCATTGGTCATCTCTGGAAACACCATATATTTT. Its translation: CASSPPLVISGNTIYF.